Listed here are 6 T cell receptor beta chains from one sample, sequenced in a study of blood T cell repertoires in COVID-19. Only in-frame clones appear in the TCRdb table, and some are missing; sequencing was by immunoSEQ multiplex PCR. Seen here are about 300,000 clones, 89% observed once, and the top ten hold 1.5% to 2%. Material for sequencing was PBMCs or T cells enriched from blood (not recorded which). The receptors here all came from a woman aged 40 to 50 who had recovered from COVID-19.

As for this clone: The sample carries other DNA sequences with the same CDR3. J is TRBJ1-5 and V is TRBV6-2 or TRBV6-3; D is undetermined. Trimming left V 2 bases short and J 4 bases short, with 3 bases between. Per germline, CDR1 MNHEY and CDR2 SVGEGT. This CDR3 spans 12 amino acids. The CDR3 sequence: CASSYLNQPQHF. For the CDR3, the DNA is TGTGCCAGCAGTTACCTTAATCAGCCCCAGCATTTT.

The genes are TRBV5-1 and TRBJ2-1; 11 positions match TRBD2. V gave up 5 bases and J gave up 10 bases; unmatched junction bases: 14. Looked up from germline, CDR1 is SGHRS and CDR2 is YFSETQ. CDR3 length: 16 amino acids. In DNA form, the CDR3 reads TGCGCCAGCAGGCCTCCGGGACTAGCGGTTTTGGGCGAGCAGTTCTTC. Protein product: CASRPPGLAVLGEQFF.

The chain is built from TRBV7-3 and TRBJ2-1, with TRBD2 matching 10 bases. Germline V gene lookup returns CDR1 SGHTA and CDR2 FQGTGA. Unmatched junction bases numbered 13, after V lost 1 base and J lost 7 bases. This CDR3 spans 18 amino acids. The CDR3 reads CASSLSPVGAGGPNEQFF. In nucleotides, the CDR3 is TGTGCCAGCAGCTTAAGCCCCGTCGGAGCGGGGGGGCCTAATGAGCAGTTCTTC.

The chain joins TRBV13 to TRBJ1-3; 7 nucleotides align to TRBD1. Germline values: CDR1 PRHDT, CDR2 FYEKMQ (reference sequence). J lost 2 bases, V lost 4 bases, and 8 bases had no gene match. CDR3 length: 16 amino acids. The CDR3 here is CASSSGPQGAGNTIYF. DNA of the CDR3: TGTGCCAGCAGCTCCGGACCCCAGGGGGCTGGAAACACCATATATTTT.

This rearrangement joins TRBV4-1 to TRBJ2-3; D unresolved. Per germline, CDR1 MGHRA and CDR2 YSYEKL. The CDR3 has 13 amino acids. V was trimmed by 1 base and J by 8 bases, leaving 10 bases between them. The CDR3 DNA reads TGCGCCAGCAGCCAAGTGGGTACGGGTACGCAGTATTTT. Translating gives CASSQVGTGTQYF.

The chain couples TRBV15 to TRBJ2-1; weak D call: TRBD2 (5 bases). V dropped 0 bases and J dropped 0 bases, with 12 bases sitting between them. The CDR3 runs 17 residues. The germline V gene encodes CDR1 LNHNV and CDR2 YYDKDF (reference sequence). The CDR3 region is CATSRDHLAGSYNEQFF. The CDR3 coding sequence is TGTGCCACCAGCAGAGATCATCTAGCCGGCTCCTACAATGAGCAGTTCTTC.